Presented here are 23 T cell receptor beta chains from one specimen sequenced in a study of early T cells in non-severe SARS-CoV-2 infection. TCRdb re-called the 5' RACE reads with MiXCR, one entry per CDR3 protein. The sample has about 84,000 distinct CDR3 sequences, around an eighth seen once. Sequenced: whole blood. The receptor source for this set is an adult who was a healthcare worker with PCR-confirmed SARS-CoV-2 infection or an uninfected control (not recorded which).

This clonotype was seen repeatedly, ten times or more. The CDR3 nucleotides are TGCGCCAGCAGCCAAGGAGGAGAGGTGTCCGAGCAGTACTTC. It codes for CASSQGGEVSEQYF. This chain joins TRBV4-1 and TRBJ2-7, with D unclear. In germline, CDR1 is MGHRA, CDR2 YSYEKL. Trimming pared 1 base from V and 6 bases from J, leaving 13 bases between. The CDR3 length is 14 residues.

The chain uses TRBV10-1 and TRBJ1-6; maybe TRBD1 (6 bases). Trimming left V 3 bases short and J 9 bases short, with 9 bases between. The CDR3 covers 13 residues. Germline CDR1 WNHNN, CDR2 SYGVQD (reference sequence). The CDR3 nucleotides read TGCGCCAGCAGTGACCAGGACAGTTCACCCCTCCACTTT. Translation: CASSDQDSSPLHF.

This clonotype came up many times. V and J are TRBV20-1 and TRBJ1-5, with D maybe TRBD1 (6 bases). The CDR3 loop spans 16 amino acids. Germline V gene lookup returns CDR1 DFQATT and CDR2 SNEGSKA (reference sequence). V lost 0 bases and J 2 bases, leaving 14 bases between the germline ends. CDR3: CSAREQGLGGNQPQHF. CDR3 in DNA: TGCAGTGCTAGAGAACAGGGATTAGGGGGCAATCAGCCCCAGCATTTT.

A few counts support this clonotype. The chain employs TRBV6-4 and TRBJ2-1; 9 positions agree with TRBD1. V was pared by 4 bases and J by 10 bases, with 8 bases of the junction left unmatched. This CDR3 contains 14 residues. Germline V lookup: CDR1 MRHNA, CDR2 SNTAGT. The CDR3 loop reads CASSAHPGQGEQFF. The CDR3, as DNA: TGTGCCAGCAGTGCCCATCCGGGACAGGGAGAGCAGTTCTTC.

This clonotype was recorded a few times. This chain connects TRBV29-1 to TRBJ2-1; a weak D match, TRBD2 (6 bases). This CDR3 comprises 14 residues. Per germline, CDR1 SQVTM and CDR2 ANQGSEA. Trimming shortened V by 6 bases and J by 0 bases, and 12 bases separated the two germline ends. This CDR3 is CSVETRGSYNEQFF. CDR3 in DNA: TGCAGCGTGGAGACTAGGGGCTCCTACAATGAGCAGTTCTTC.

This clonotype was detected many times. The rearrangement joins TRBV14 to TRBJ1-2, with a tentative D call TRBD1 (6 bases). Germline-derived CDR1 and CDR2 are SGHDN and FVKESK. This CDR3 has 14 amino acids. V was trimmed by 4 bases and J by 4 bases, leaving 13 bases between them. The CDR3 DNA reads TGTGCCAGCAGCCGGCAGGGGCCGGGCTATGGCTACACCTTC. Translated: CASSRQGPGYGYTF. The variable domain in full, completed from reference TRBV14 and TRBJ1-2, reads EAGVTQFPSHSVIEKGQTVTLRCDPISGHDNLYWYRRVMGKEIKFLLHFVKESKQDESGMPNNRFLAERTGGTYSTLKVQPAELEDSGVYFCASSRQGPGYGYTFGSGTRLTVV.

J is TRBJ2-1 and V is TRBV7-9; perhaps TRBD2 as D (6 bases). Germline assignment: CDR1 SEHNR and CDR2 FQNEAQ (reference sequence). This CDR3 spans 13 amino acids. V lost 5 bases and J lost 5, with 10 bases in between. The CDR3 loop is CASSPGTHNEQFF. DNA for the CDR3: TGTGCCAGCAGCCCCGGGACTCACAATGAGCAGTTCTTC.

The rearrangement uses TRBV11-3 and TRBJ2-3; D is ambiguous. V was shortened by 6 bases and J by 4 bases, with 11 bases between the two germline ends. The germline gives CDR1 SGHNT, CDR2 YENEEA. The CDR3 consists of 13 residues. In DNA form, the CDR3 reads TGTGCCAGCAGTTCCCTAATCCCAGATACGCAGTATTTT. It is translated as CASSSLIPDTQYF.

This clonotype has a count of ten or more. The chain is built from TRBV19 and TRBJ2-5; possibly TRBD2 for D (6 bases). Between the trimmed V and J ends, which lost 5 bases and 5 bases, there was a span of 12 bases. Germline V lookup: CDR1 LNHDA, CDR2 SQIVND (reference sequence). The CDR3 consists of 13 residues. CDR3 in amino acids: CASSAEGSETQYF. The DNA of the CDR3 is TGTGCCAGTAGTGCGGAGGGCTCGGAGACCCAGTACTTC. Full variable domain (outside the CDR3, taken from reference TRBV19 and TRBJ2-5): DGGITQSPKYLFRKEGQNVTLSCEQNLNHDAMYWYRQDPGQGLRLIYYSQIVNDFQKGDIAEGYSVSREKKESFPLTVTSAQKNPTAFYLCASSAEGSETQYFGPGTRLLVL.

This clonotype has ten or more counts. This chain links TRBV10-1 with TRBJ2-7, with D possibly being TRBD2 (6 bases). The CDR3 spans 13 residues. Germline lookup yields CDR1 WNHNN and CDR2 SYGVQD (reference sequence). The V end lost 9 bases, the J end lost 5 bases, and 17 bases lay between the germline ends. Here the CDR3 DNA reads TGCGCCAGGCGGGGCTCCCTTGGGAACGAGCAGTACTTC. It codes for CARRGSLGNEQYF.

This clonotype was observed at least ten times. For the CDR3, the DNA is TGTGCCAGCAGCTTAAGTCGGGGACCTAATGAAAAACTGTTTTTT. Translation gives CASSLSRGPNEKLFF. The chain recombines TRBV11-2 with TRBJ1-4, with D maybe TRBD1 (5 bases). CDR1 and CDR2 from the germline V gene are SGHAT and FQNNGV. Trimming took off 2 bases at V and 3 bases at J, with 10 bases between the two ends. The length of the CDR3 is 15 residues. The full variable domain, in which reference TRBV11-2 and TRBJ1-4 provide the parts outside the CDR3, is EAGVAQSPRYKIIEKRQSVAFWCNPISGHATLYWYQQILGQGPKLLIQFQNNGVVDDSQLPKDRFSAERLKGVDSTLKIQPAKLEDSAVYLCASSLSRGPNEKLFFGSGTQLSVL.

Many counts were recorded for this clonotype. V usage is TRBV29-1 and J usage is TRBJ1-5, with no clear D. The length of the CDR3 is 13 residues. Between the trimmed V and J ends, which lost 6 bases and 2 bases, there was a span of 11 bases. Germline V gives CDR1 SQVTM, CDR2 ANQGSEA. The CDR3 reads CSVTDGGNQPQHF. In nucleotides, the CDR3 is TGCAGCGTGACGGACGGTGGCAATCAGCCCCAGCATTTT.

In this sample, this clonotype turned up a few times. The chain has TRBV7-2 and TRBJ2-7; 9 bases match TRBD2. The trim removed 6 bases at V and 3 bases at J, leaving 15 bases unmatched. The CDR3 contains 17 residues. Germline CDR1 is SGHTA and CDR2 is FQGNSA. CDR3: CASSPMGGGRASYEQYF. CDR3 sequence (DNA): TGTGCCAGCAGTCCTATGGGCGGCGGGAGGGCCAGCTACGAGCAGTACTTC. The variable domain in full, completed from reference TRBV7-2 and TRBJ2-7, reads GAGVSQSPSNKVTEKGKDVELRCDPISGHTALYWYRQSLGQGLEFLIYFQGNSAPDKSGLPSDRFSAERTGGSVSTLTIQRTQQEDSAVYLCASSPMGGGRASYEQYFGPGTRLTVT.

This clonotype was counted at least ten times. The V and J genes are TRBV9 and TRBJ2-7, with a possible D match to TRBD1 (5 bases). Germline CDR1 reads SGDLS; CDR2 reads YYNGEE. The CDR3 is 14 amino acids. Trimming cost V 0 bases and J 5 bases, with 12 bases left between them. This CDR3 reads CASSVAGWGDEQYF. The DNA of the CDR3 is TGTGCCAGCAGCGTAGCCGGCTGGGGCGACGAGCAGTACTTC.

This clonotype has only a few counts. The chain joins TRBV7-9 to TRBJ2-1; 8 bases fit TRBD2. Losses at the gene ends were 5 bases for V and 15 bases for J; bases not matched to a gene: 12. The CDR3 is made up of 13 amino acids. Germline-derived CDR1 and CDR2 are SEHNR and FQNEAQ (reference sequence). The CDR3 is CASSPGTSATSFF. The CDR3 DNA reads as TGTGCCAGCAGCCCGGGGACTAGTGCGACGTCGTTCTTC.

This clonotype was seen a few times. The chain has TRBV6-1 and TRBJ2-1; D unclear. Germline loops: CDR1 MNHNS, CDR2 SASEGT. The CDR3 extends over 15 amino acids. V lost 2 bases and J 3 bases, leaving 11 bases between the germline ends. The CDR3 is CASSEPPLYYNEQFF. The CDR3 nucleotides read TGTGCCAGCAGTGAACCTCCGCTCTACTACAATGAGCAGTTCTTC.

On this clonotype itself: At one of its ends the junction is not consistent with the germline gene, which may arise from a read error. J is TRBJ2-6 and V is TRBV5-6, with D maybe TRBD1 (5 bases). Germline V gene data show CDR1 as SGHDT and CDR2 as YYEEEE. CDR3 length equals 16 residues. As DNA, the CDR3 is TGTGCCAGCAGCTCTTTCCTTGAATTTGGGGCCAACGTCCTGATTTTC. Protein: CASSSFLEFGANVLIF.

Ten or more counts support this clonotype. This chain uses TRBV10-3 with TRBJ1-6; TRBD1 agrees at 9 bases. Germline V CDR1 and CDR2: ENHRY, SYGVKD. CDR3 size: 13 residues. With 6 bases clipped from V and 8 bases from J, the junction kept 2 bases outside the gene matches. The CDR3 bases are TGTGCCATCAGAAGGGACAGGGATTCACCCCTCCACTTT. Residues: CAIRRDRDSPLHF.

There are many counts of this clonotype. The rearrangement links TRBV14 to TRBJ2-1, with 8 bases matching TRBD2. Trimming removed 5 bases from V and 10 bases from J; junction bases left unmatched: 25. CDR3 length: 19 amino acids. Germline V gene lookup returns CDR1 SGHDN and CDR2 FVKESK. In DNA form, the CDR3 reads TGTGCCAGCAGCTACGACAGCTACTACTCCCCGGGACTAGAAGTGGAGCAGTTCTTC. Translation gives CASSYDSYYSPGLEVEQFF.

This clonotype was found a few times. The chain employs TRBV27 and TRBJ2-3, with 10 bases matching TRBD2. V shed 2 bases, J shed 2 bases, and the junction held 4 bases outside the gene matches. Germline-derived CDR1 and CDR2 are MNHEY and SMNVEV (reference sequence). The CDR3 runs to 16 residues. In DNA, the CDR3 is TGTGCCAGCAGTTTAAATAGCGGGGGGACCACAGATACGCAGTATTTT. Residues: CASSLNSGGTTDTQYF.

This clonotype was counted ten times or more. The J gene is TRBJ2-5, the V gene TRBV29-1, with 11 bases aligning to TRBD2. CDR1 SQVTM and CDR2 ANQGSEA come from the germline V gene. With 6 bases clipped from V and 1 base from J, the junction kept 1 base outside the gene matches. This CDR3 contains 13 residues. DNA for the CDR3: TGCAGCGTGGGGACTAGCGGCCAAGAGACCCAGTACTTC. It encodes CSVGTSGQETQYF. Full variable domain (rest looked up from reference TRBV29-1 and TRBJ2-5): SAVISQKPSRDICQRGTSLTIQCQVDSQVTMMFWYRQQPGQSLTLIATANQGSEATYESGFVIDKFPISRPNLTFSTLTVSNMSPEDSSIYLCSVGTSGQETQYFGPGTRLLVL.

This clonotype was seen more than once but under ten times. CDR3 region: CASCPRTLPNNEQFF. The CDR3 DNA is TGTGCCAGCTGCCCCCGGACATTACCTAACAATGAGCAGTTCTTC. V is TRBV28 and J is TRBJ2-1; tentative D call: TRBD1 (5 bases). The CDR3 covers 15 residues. In germline, CDR1 is MDHEN, CDR2 SYDVKM. The V gene lost 8 bases and the J gene lost 5 bases, with 19 bases spanning the gap.

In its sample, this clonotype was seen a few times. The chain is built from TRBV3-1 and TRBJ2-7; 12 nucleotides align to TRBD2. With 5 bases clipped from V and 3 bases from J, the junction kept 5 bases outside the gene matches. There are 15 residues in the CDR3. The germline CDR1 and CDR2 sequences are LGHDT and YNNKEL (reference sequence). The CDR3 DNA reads TGTGCCAGCAGCGCCCGGACTAGCGGGATCTACGAGCAGTACTTC. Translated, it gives CASSARTSGIYEQYF.